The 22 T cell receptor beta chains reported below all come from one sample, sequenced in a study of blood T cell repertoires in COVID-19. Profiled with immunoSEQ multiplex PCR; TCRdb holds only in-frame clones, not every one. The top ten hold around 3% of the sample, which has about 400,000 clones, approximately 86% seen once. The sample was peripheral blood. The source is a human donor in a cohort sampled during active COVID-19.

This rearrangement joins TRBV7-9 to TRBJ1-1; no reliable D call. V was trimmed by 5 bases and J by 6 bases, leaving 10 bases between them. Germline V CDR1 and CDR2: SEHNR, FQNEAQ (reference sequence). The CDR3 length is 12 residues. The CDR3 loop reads CASSPPFAEAFF. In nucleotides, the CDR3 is TGTGCCAGCAGCCCCCCGTTTGCTGAAGCTTTCTTT.

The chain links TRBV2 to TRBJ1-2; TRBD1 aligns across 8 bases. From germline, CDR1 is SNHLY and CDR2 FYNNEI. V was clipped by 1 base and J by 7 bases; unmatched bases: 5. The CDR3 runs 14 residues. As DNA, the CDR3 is TGTGCCAGCAGTGAAGGGGGGACAGGTGTTGGCTACACCTTC. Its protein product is CASSEGGTGVGYTF.

CDR3 in DNA: TGTGCCAGCAGCGTAGCGGGCGGGGTCACAGATACGCAGTATTTT. It encodes CASSVAGGVTDTQYF. The chain joins TRBV9 to TRBJ2-3, with D perhaps TRBD2 (6 bases). The CDR3 spans 15 residues. Germline V lookup: CDR1 SGDLS, CDR2 YYNGEE. V was pared by 0 bases and J by 2 bases, with 10 bases between.

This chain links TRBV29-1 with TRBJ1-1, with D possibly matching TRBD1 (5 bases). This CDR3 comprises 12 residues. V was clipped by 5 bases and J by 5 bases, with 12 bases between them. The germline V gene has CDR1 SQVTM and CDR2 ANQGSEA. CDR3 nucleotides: TGCAGCGTTCGCCAGGGTTGGACTGAAGCTTTCTTT. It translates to CSVRQGWTEAFF. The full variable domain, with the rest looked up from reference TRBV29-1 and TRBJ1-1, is SAVISQKPSRDICQRGTSLTIQCQVDSQVTMMFWYRQQPGQSLTLIATANQGSEATYESGFVIDKFPISRPNLTFSTLTVSNMSPEDSSIYLCSVRQGWTEAFFGQGTRLTVV.

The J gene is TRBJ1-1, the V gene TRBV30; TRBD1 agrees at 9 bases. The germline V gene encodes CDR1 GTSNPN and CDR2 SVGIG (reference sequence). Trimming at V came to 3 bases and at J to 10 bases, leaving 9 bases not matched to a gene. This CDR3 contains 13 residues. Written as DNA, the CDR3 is TGTGCCTGGAGGGGGACAGGGCTAGGGGGAGCTTTCTTT. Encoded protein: CAWRGTGLGGAFF.

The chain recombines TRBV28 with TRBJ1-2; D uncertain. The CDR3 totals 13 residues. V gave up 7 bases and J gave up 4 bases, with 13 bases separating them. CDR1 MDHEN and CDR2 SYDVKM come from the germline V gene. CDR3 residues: CASTPRLGYGYTF. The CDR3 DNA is TGTGCCAGCACTCCTAGACTTGGCTATGGCTACACCTTC.

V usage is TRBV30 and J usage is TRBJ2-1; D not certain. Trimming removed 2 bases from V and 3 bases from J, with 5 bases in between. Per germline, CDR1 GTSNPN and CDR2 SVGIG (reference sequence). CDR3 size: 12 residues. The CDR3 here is CAWSSVYNEQFF. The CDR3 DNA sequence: TGTGCCTGGAGTTCAGTCTACAATGAGCAGTTCTTC.

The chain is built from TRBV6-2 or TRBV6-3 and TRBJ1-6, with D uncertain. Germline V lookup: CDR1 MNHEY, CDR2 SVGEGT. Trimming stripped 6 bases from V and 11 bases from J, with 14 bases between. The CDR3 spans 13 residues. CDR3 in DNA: TGTGCCAGCAGCAATCCTGGGCCACCACCCCTCCACTTT. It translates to CASSNPGPPPLHF.

CDR3 nucleotides: TGTGCCAGCAGGGACATAGATACGCAGTATTTT. Translation: CASRDIDTQYF. The chain combines TRBV7-2 with TRBJ2-3; weak D call: TRBD1 (5 bases). The CDR3 length is 11 residues. CDR1 SGHTA and CDR2 FQGNSA come from the germline V gene. Trimming left V 6 bases short and J 5 bases short, with 6 bases between.

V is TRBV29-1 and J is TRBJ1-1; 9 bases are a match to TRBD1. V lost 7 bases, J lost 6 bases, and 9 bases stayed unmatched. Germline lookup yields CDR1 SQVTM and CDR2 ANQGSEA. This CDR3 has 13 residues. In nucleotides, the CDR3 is TGCAGCGGTTACCCGGGACAGGGTGCTGAAGCTTTCTTT. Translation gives CSGYPGQGAEAFF.

CDR3: CASSYEGRTKGYTF. DNA for the CDR3: TGTGCCAGCAGTTACGAAGGCAGGACAAAAGGCTACACCTTC. The chain is built from TRBV6-5 and TRBJ1-2; the D gene is possibly TRBD1 (5 bases). The CDR3 spans 14 residues. Germline CDR1 is MNHEY and CDR2 is SVGAGI. Trimming pared 2 bases from V and 8 bases from J, leaving 15 bases between.

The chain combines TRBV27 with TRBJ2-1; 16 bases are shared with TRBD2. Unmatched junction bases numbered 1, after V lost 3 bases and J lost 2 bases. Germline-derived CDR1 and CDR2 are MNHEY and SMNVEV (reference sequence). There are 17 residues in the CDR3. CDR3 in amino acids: CASSFGTSGGAYNEQFF. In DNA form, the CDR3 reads TGTGCCAGCAGTTTTGGGACTAGCGGGGGGGCCTACAATGAGCAGTTCTTC.

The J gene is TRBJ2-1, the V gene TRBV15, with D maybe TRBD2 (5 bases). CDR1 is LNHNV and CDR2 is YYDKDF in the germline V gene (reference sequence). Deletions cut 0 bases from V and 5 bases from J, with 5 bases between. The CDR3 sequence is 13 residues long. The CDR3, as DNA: TGTGCCACCAGCAGAGAAGCGGACAATGAGCAGTTCTTC. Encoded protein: CATSREADNEQFF.

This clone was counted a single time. CDR3 nucleotides: TGTGCCAGCAGCCACACGGGACAGGGCCACGAGCAGTACTTC. This translates into CASSHTGQGHEQYF. The chain is built from TRBV3-1 (or the pseudogene TRBV3-2) and TRBJ2-7; TRBD1 agrees at 9 bases. This CDR3 is 14 amino acids long. Trimming took 3 bases from V and 5 from J; bases not matched to a gene: 5. CDR1 and CDR2 from the germline V gene are LGHDT and YNNKEL (reference sequence).

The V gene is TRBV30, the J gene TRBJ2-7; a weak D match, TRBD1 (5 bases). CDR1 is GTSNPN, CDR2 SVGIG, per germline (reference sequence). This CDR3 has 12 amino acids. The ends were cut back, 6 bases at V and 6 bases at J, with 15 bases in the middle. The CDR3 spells CACERVGAEQYF. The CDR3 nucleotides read TGTGCCTGCGAAAGGGTTGGGGCCGAGCAGTACTTC.

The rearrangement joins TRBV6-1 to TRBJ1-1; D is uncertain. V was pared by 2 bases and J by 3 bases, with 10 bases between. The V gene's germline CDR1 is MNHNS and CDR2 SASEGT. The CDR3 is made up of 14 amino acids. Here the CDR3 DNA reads TGTGCCAGCAGTGAATCAACTAGGCACACTGAAGCTTTCTTT. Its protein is CASSESTRHTEAFF.

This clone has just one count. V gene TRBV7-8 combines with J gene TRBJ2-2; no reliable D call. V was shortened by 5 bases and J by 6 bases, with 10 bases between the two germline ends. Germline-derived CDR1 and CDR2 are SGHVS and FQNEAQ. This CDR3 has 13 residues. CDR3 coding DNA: TGTGCCAGCAGCCTAGGGTCGGCCGGGGAGCTGTTTTTT. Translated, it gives CASSLGSAGELFF. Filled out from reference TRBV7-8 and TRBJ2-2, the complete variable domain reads GAGVSQSPRYKVAKRGQDVALRCDPISGHVSLFWYQQALGQGPEFLTYFQNEAQLDKSGLPSDRFFAERPEGSVSTLKIQRTQQEDSAVYLCASSLGSAGELFFGEGSRLTVL.

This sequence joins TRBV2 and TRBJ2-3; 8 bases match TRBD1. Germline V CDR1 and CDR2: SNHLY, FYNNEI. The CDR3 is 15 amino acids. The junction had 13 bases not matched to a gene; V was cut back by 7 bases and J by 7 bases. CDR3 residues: CASIRTGLFLNTQYF. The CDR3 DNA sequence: TGTGCCAGCATCCGGACAGGGCTTTTCCTTAATACGCAGTATTTT. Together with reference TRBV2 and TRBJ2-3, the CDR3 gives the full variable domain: EPEVTQTPSHQVTQMGQEVILRCVPISNHLYFYWYRQILGQKVEFLVSFYNNEISEKSEIFDDQFSVERPDGSNFTLKIRSTKLEDSAMYFCASIRTGLFLNTQYFGPGTRLTVL.

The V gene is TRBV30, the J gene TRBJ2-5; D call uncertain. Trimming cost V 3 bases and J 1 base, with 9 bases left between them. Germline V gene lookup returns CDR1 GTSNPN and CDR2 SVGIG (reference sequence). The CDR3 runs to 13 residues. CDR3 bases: TGTGCCTGGAGCATTGGCTTCCAAGAGACCCAGTACTTC. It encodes CAWSIGFQETQYF.

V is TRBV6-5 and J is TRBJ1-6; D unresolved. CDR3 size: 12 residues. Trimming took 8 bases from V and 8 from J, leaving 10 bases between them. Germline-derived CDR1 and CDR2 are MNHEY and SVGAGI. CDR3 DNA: TGTGCCAGCCAAGACGGGGATTCACCCCTCCACTTT. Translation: CASQDGDSPLHF.

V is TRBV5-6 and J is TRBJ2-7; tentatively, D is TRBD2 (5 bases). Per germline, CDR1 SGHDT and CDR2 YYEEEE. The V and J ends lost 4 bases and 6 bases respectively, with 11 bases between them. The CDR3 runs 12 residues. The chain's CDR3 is CASSPGRGEQYF. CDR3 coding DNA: TGTGCCAGCAGCCCGGGTCGGGGCGAGCAGTACTTC.

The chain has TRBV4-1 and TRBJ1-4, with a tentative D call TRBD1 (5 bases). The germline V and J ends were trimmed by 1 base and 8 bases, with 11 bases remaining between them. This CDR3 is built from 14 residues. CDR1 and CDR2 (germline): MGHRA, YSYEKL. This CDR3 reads CASSQVGRLEKLFF. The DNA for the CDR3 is TGCGCCAGCAGCCAAGTGGGGCGCCTGGAAAAACTGTTTTTT.